A selection of T cell receptor beta chains follows, all from one sample in a study of human T cells and chemical hapten exposure. Each CDR3 protein is one row after TCRdb ran MiXCR on the RACE reads. The sample yields about 120,000 distinct CDR3 sequences, approximately 10% seen once. The sample here was whole blood, taken in connection with sensitization to the hapten diphenylcyclopropenone (DPC). The receptors here all came from a woman aged 45 to 65 with alopecia areata. Some clones in this sample may be carry-over from other donors' samples. Both conserved end residues are part of each CDR3. A D gene is named only where the DNA matches it firmly. The size field is filled for only some rows; it gives once, few, many or a size class.

CDR3nt: TGTGCCAGCAGCTTGGTCCCGAGGAACACTGAAGCTTTCTTT
CDR3aa: CASSLVPRNTEAFF
abundance: many
d_gene: .
v_gene: TRBV5-5
j_gene: TRBJ1-1

CDR3nt: TGCGCCAGCAGCTGCCAGGAGACAGATACGCAGTATTTT
CDR3aa: CASSCQETDTQYF
abundance: .
d_gene: .
v_gene: TRBV5-1
j_gene: TRBJ2-3

CDR3nt: TGTGCCAGCAGCCGCGAGGGTCAAGATACGCAGTATTTT
CDR3aa: CASSREGQDTQYF
abundance: few
d_gene: .
v_gene: TRBV11-3
j_gene: TRBJ2-3

CDR3nt: TGTGCCAGCAGCGTAGCTCCGGGGGGGCCAACCTACGAGCAGTACTTC
CDR3aa: CASSVAPGGPTYEQYF
abundance: .
d_gene: TRBD2
v_gene: TRBV9
j_gene: TRBJ2-7

CDR3nt: TGTGCCAGCAGCCCAGACGGGACAGTATTATCGGGTGGCTACACCTTC
CDR3aa: CASSPDGTVLSGGYTF
abundance: .
d_gene: TRBD1
v_gene: TRBV11-1
j_gene: TRBJ1-2

CDR3nt: TGTGCCAGCGGTCGGTGGACAGCCCAAGAGACCCAGTACTTC
CDR3aa: CASGRWTAQETQYF
abundance: many
d_gene: .
v_gene: TRBV7-2
j_gene: TRBJ2-5

CDR3nt: TGTGCCAGCAGTTTCATGGGGGGTGAAAAACTGTTTTTT
CDR3aa: CASSFMGGEKLFF
abundance: few
d_gene: .
v_gene: TRBV28
j_gene: TRBJ1-4

CDR3nt: TGTGCCAGCAGCATCAGCGGGCAGAGGGGCCAGCATTTT
CDR3aa: CASSISGQRGQHF
abundance: .
d_gene: .
v_gene: TRBV7-2
j_gene: TRBJ1-5

CDR3nt: TGTGCCAGCAGCCGGGTTTACATCGGGACTGAAGCTTTCTTT
CDR3aa: CASSRVYIGTEAFF
abundance: .
d_gene: .
v_gene: TRBV14
j_gene: TRBJ1-1

CDR3nt: TGTGCCAGCAGCCTAGGGGGGGGGCTCTCCTACACCTTC
CDR3aa: CASSLGGGLSYTF
abundance: .
d_gene: .
v_gene: TRBV12-3/TRBV12-4
j_gene: TRBJ1-2

CDR3nt: TGTGCCAGCAGTACGGGGTTAGATGAGCAGTTCTTC
CDR3aa: CASSTGLDEQFF
abundance: .
d_gene: .
v_gene: TRBV2
j_gene: TRBJ2-1

CDR3nt: TGTGCCATCAGTGAGTCGAGAGCGGGGGTAGAAGAGACCCAGTACTTC
CDR3aa: CAISESRAGVEETQYF
abundance: .
d_gene: TRBD2
v_gene: TRBV10-3
j_gene: TRBJ2-5

CDR3nt: TGTGCCAGCAGTTACTCGGCCCACGGCAATCAGCCCCAGCATTTT
CDR3aa: CASSYSAHGNQPQHF
abundance: .
d_gene: .
v_gene: TRBV6-5
j_gene: TRBJ1-5

CDR3nt: TGTGCCTGGAGTCTGGGTTTGGGACGGGGGGGTGTTGAAGCTTTCTTT
CDR3aa: CAWSLGLGRGGVEAFF
abundance: .
d_gene: .
v_gene: TRBV30
j_gene: TRBJ1-1

CDR3nt: TGTGCCTTCCGGGCCCCCGACACCGGGGAGCTGTTTTTT
CDR3aa: CAFRAPDTGELFF
abundance: .
d_gene: .
v_gene: TRBV2
j_gene: TRBJ2-2

CDR3nt: TGTGCCAGCAAACCGACAGGGGCAACTAATGAAAAACTGTTTTTT
CDR3aa: CASKPTGATNEKLFF
abundance: few
d_gene: TRBD1
v_gene: TRBV6-5
j_gene: TRBJ1-4

CDR3nt: TGCAGTGCTGGAGGGGTGGTAAGCTTAGTGAGCTCCTACGAGCAGTACTTC
CDR3aa: CSAGGVVSLVSSYEQYF
abundance: .
d_gene: .
v_gene: TRBV20-1
j_gene: TRBJ2-7

CDR3nt: TGTGCCAGCACCCCCCGCGGGGAGTCAAGAGCTTTCTTT
CDR3aa: CASTPRGESRAFF
abundance: few
d_gene: .
v_gene: TRBV6-5
j_gene: TRBJ1-1

CDR3nt: TGTGCCAGCAGCTCCGGTTCGGCGGGGAATTCACCCCTCCACTTT
CDR3aa: CASSSGSAGNSPLHF
abundance: .
d_gene: .
v_gene: TRBV7-2
j_gene: TRBJ1-6

CDR3nt: TGCGCCAGCAGCTTGCCTGACTACACTGAAGCTTTCTTT
CDR3aa: CASSLPDYTEAFF
abundance: few
d_gene: .
v_gene: TRBV5-1
j_gene: TRBJ1-1

CDR3nt: TGTGCCAGCAGCGTAGAGTCGGTAGTAGGGGCAGCTTTCTTT
CDR3aa: CASSVESVVGAAFF
abundance: .
d_gene: .
v_gene: TRBV9
j_gene: TRBJ1-1

CDR3nt: TGCAGTGCTAGAATCTTCCAGGGGAGTAGCAATCAGCCCCAGCATTTT
CDR3aa: CSARIFQGSSNQPQHF
abundance: .
d_gene: .
v_gene: TRBV20-1
j_gene: TRBJ1-5

CDR3nt: TGTGCCAGCAGCCCTTCTTATCCGGGGCAGGTTAGGACTTTCTTT
CDR3aa: CASSPSYPGQVRTFF
abundance: many
d_gene: .
v_gene: TRBV6-6
j_gene: TRBJ1-1

CDR3nt: TGTGCCAGCTGTACACAGCGAAGGGACACTGAAGCTTTCTTT
CDR3aa: CASCTQRRDTEAFF
abundance: .
d_gene: .
v_gene: TRBV6-2/TRBV6-3
j_gene: TRBJ1-1

CDR3nt: TGTGCCACTAGACTGGATTCCTCTGGGGCCAACGTCCTGACTTTC
CDR3aa: CATRLDSSGANVLTF
abundance: few
d_gene: .
v_gene: TRBV10-3
j_gene: TRBJ2-6

CDR3nt: TGTGCCTGGAGTGTAGGGAGATACGAGCAGTACTTC
CDR3aa: CAWSVGRYEQYF
abundance: few
d_gene: .
v_gene: TRBV30
j_gene: TRBJ2-7

CDR3nt: TGTGCCATCAGAGGGAGGGACACTGAAGCTTTCTTT
CDR3aa: CAIRGRDTEAFF
abundance: few
d_gene: .
v_gene: TRBV10-3
j_gene: TRBJ1-1

CDR3nt: TGTGCCAGCAGGCAGAACTATGGCTACACCTTC
CDR3aa: CASRQNYGYTF
abundance: .
d_gene: .
v_gene: TRBV12-3/TRBV12-4
j_gene: TRBJ1-2

CDR3nt: TGTGCCAGCCTTCGACTAGCGGGAAGCAATGAGCAGTTCTTC
CDR3aa: CASLRLAGSNEQFF
abundance: .
d_gene: TRBD2
v_gene: TRBV6-2/TRBV6-3
j_gene: TRBJ2-1

CDR3nt: TGTGCCAGCAGCTTAGCACAGATTAACTATGGCTACACCTTC
CDR3aa: CASSLAQINYGYTF
abundance: many
d_gene: .
v_gene: TRBV7-8
j_gene: TRBJ1-2

CDR3nt: TGTGCCAGCAGTTACTCAAATACAGGGGGTATGACTGAAGCTTTCTTT
CDR3aa: CASSYSNTGGMTEAFF
abundance: .
d_gene: TRBD1
v_gene: TRBV6-5
j_gene: TRBJ1-1

CDR3nt: TGTGCCAGCAGTGAACTGGGACTCCAAAGGGATACGCAGTATTTT
CDR3aa: CASSELGLQRDTQYF
abundance: .
d_gene: .
v_gene: TRBV2
j_gene: TRBJ2-3

CDR3nt: TGTGCCAGCAGCCAAGATCGAGGGAGCGCAGATACGCAGTATTTT
CDR3aa: CASSQDRGSADTQYF
abundance: .
d_gene: .
v_gene: TRBV14
j_gene: TRBJ2-3

CDR3nt: TGTGCCAGCAGCCGGGGGAGTGAGCAGTTCTTC
CDR3aa: CASSRGSEQFF
abundance: few
d_gene: .
v_gene: TRBV3-1
j_gene: TRBJ2-1

CDR3nt: TGTGCCAGCAGTCCTAGACTAGCGGGGAACAATGAGCAGTTCTTC
CDR3aa: CASSPRLAGNNEQFF
abundance: .
d_gene: TRBD2
v_gene: TRBV7-6
j_gene: TRBJ2-1

CDR3nt: TGTGCCAGCAGCTTCCGGGGTACTGGAAACGAGCAGTACTTC
CDR3aa: CASSFRGTGNEQYF
abundance: .
d_gene: .
v_gene: TRBV3-1
j_gene: TRBJ2-7

CDR3nt: TGTGCCAGCAGTGACCGCCTGGAGCAGTACTTC
CDR3aa: CASSDRLEQYF
abundance: many
d_gene: .
v_gene: TRBV2
j_gene: TRBJ2-7